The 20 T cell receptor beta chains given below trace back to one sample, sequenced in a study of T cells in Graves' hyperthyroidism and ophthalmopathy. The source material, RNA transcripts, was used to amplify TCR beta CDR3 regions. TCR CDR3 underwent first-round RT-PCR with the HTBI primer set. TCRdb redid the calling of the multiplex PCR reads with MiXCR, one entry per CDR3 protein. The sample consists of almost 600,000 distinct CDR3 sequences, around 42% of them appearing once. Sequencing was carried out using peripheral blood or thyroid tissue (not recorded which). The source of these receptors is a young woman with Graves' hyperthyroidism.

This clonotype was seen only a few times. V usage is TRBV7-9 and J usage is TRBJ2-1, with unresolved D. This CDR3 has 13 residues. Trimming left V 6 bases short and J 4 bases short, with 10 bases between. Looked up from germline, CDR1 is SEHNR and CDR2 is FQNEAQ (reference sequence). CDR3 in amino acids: CASRDSVYNEQFF. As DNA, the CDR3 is TGTGCCAGCAGGGATTCAGTGTACAATGAGCAGTTCTTC.

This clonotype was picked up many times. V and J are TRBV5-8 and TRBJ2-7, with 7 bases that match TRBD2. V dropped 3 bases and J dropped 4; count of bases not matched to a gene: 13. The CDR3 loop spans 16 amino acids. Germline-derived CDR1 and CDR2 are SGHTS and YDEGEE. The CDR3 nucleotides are TGTGCCAGCAGCTCACCTATTGGCGGGAGTCGGTACGAGCAGTACTTC. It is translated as CASSSPIGGSRYEQYF.

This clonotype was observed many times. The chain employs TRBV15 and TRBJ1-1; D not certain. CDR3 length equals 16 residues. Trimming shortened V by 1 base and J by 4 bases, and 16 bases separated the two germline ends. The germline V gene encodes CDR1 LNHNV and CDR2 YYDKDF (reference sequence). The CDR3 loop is CATSRGMGGFGTEAFF. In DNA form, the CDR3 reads TGTGCCACCAGCAGAGGCATGGGCGGTTTTGGCACTGAAGCTTTCTTT.

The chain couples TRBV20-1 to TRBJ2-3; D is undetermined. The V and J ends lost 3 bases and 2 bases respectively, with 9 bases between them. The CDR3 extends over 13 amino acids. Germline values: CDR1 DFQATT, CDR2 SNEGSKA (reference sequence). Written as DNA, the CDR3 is TGCAGTGCTAGTGTAACGGACACAGATACGCAGTATTTT. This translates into CSASVTDTDTQYF.

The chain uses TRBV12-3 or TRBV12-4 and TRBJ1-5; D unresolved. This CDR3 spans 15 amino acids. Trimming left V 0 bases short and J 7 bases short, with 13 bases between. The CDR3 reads CASSLALLAGQPQHF. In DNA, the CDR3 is TGTGCCAGCAGTTTAGCGTTGCTAGCGGGACAGCCCCAGCATTTT.

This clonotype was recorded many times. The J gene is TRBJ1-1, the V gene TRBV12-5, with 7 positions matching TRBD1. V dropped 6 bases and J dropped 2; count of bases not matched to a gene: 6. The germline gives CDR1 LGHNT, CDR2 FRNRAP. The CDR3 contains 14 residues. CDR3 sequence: CASGPGGTNTEAFF. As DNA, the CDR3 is TGTGCTAGTGGCCCAGGGGGGACAAACACTGAAGCTTTCTTT.

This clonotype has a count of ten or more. The CDR3 here is CSARKTSGSSYEQYF. The CDR3 bases are TGCAGTGCTAGGAAGACTAGCGGTAGCTCCTACGAGCAGTACTTC. This chain joins TRBV20-1 and TRBJ2-7; TRBD2 matches 9 bases. Germline trimming cut 3 bases from V and 0 bases from J; bases unmatched to any gene: 6. The germline CDR1 and CDR2 sequences are DFQATT and SNEGSKA (reference sequence). The CDR3 runs 15 residues.

DNA for the CDR3: TGTGCCACCAGCAGGACAGGGAGCAATCAGCCCCAGCATTTT. It codes for CATSRTGSNQPQHF. This sequence joins TRBV15 and TRBJ1-5; 7 bases line up with TRBD1. After removal of 3 bases from V and 1 base from J, the junction contained 0 bases not matched to a gene. The CDR3 is 14 amino acids. Germline CDR1 LNHNV, CDR2 YYDKDF (reference sequence).

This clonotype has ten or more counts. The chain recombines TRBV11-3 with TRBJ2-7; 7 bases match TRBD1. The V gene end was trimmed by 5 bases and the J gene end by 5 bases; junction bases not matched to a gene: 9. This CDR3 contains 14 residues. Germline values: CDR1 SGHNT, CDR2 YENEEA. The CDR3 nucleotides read TGTGCCAGCAGCCTGACAGGGTTTTTCCACGAGCAGTACTTC. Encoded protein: CASSLTGFFHEQYF.

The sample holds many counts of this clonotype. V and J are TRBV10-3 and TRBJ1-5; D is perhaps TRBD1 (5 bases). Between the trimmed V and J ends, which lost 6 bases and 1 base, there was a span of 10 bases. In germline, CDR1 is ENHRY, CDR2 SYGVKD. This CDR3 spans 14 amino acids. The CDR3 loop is CAISREKSNQPQHF. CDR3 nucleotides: TGTGCCATCAGCAGGGAAAAGAGCAATCAGCCCCAGCATTTT.

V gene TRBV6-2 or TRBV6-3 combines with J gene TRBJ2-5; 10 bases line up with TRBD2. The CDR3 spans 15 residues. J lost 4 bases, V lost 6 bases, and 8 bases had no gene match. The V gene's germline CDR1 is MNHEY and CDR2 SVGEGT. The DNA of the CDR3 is TGTGCCAGCAGAGACCCCGGACTAGCGGTAGAGACCCAGTACTTC. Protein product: CASRDPGLAVETQYF.

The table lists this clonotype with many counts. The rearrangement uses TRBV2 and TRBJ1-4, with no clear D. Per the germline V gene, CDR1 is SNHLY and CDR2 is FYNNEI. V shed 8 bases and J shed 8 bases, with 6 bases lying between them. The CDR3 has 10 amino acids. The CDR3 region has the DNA TGTGCCAGCTTCGGAGAAAAACTGTTTTTT. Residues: CASFGEKLFF. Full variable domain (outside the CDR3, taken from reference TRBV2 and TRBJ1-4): EPEVTQTPSHQVTQMGQEVILRCVPISNHLYFYWYRQILGQKVEFLVSFYNNEISEKSEIFDDQFSVERPDGSNFTLKIRSTKLEDSAMYFCASFGEKLFFGSGTQLSVL.

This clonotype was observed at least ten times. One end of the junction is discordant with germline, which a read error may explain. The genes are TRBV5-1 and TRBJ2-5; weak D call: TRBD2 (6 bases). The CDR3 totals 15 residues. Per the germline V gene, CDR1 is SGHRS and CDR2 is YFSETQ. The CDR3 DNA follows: TGTGCCAGCAGCTTAGGGTCTCTCGGAGGGGAGACCCAGTACTTC. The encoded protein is CASSLGSLGGETQYF. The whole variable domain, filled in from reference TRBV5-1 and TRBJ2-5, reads KAGVTQTPRYLIKTRGQQVTLSCSPISGHRSVSWYQQTPGQGLQFLFEYFSETQRNKGNFPGRFSGRQFSNSRSEMNVSTLELGDSALYLCASSLGSLGGETQYFGPGTRLLVL.

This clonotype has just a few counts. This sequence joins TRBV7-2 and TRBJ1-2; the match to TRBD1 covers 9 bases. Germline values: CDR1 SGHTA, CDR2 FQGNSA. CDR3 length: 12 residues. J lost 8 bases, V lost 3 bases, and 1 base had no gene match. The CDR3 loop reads CASSFGTGGYTF. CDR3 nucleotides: TGTGCCAGCAGCTTCGGGACAGGGGGCTACACCTTC. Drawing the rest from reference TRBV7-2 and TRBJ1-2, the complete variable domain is GAGVSQSPSNKVTEKGKDVELRCDPISGHTALYWYRQSLGQGLEFLIYFQGNSAPDKSGLPSDRFSAERTGGSVSTLTIQRTQQEDSAVYLCASSFGTGGYTFGSGTRLTVV.

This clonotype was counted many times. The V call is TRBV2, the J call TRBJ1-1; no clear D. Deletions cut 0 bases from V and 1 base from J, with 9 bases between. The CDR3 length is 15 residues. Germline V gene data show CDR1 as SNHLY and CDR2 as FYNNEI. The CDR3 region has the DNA TGTGCCAGCAGTGAAGCTCCGACACGGAACACTGAAGCTTTCTTT. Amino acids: CASSEAPTRNTEAFF.

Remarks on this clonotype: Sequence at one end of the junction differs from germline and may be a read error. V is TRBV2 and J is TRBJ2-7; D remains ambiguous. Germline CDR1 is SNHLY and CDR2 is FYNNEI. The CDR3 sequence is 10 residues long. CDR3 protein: CASRGYEQHF. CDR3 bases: TGTGCCAGCAGGGGGTACGAGCAGCACTTC.

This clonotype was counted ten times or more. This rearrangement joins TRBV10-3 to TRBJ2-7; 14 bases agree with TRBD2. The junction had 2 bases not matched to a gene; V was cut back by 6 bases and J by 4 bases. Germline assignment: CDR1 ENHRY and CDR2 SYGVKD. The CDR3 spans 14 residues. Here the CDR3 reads CAIRGTSGSYEQYF. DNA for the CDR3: TGTGCCATCAGGGGGACTAGCGGGAGTTACGAGCAGTACTTC.

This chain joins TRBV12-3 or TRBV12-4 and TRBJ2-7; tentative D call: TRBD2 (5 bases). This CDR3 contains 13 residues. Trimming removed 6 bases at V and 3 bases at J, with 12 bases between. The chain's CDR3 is CASRSGSGYEQYF. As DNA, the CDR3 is TGTGCCAGCAGGTCGGGGTCGGGCTACGAGCAGTACTTC.

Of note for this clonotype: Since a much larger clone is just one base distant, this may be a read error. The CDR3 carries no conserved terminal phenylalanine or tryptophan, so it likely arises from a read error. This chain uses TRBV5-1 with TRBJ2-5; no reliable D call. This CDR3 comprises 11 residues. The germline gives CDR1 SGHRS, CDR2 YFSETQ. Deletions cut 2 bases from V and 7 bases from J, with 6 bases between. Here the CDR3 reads CASSFEGTQYL. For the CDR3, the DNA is TGCGCCAGCAGCTTTGAAGGGACCCAGTACCTC.

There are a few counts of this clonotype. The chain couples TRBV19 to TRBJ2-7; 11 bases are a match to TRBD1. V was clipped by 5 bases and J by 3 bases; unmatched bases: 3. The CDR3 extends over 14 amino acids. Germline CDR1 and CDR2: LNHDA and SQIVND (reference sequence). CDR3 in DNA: TGTGCCAGTAGTTGGACAGGGGGCGTCTACGAGCAGTACTTC. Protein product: CASSWTGGVYEQYF.